The 26 T cell receptor beta chains presented below share a single source sample, sequenced in a study of blood T cells in healthy people across ages. The authors ran a second PCR of 7 to 11 cycles using a sample-barcoded 5' primer and a J-beta primer mix. TCRdb re-derived calls from the 5' RACE reads in MiXCR, one entry per CDR3 protein. The sample includes about 800,000 distinct CDR3 sequences, around 50% of them seen just once. The sample comprised blood. Every receptor here comes from a man at least 80 years old in good health.

The J gene is TRBJ2-7, the V gene TRBV5-1; TRBD1 matches 7 bases. V dropped 4 bases and J dropped 0; count of bases not matched to a gene: 7. This CDR3 is 15 amino acids long. CDR1 and CDR2 from the germline V gene are SGHRS and YFSETQ. CDR3 residues: CASSEGTASSYEQYF. For the CDR3, the DNA is TGCGCCAGCAGCGAGGGGACAGCCAGCTCCTACGAGCAGTACTTC.

This clonotype appeared a single time. This chain joins TRBV20-1 and TRBJ1-6; D possibly corresponds to TRBD1 (5 bases). This CDR3 spans 14 amino acids. The V gene's germline CDR1 is DFQATT and CDR2 SNEGSKA (reference sequence). Trimming pared 3 bases from V and 9 bases from J, leaving 15 bases between. The CDR3 reads CSASSGRGISPLHF. CDR3 DNA sequence: TGCAGTGCTAGCTCGGGACGGGGAATTTCACCCCTCCACTTT.

This clonotype has just a few counts. V gene TRBV5-1 combines with J gene TRBJ1-1, with unresolved D. V was cut by 0 bases and J by 5 bases, with 8 bases left in between. This CDR3 is 13 amino acids long. CDR1 is SGHRS and CDR2 is YFSETQ in the germline V gene. The CDR3 protein is CASSLAVVTEAFF. CDR3 bases: TGCGCCAGCAGCTTGGCCGTGGTTACTGAAGCTTTCTTT.

This chain links TRBV7-2 with TRBJ2-7, with 12 bases identical to TRBD1. This CDR3 has 17 residues. Germline trimming cut 1 base from V and 1 base from J; bases unmatched to any gene: 5. Germline V CDR1 and CDR2: SGHTA, FQGNSA. The CDR3 nucleotides read TGTGCCAGCAGCTTAGTCGGGACAGGGGGCTTGTCCTACGAGCAGTACTTC. Its protein is CASSLVGTGGLSYEQYF.

There are many counts of this clonotype. The gene calls are TRBV12-3 or TRBV12-4 and TRBJ2-7, with D possibly called TRBD1 or TRBD2 (5 bases each). V lost 5 bases, J lost 0 bases, and 11 bases lay in between. CDR3 length: 14 residues. CDR3 sequence: CASSTGTSSYEQYF. The CDR3 nucleotides read TGTGCCAGCAGTACCGGGACGTCCTCCTACGAGCAGTACTTC.

The rearrangement joins TRBV24-1 to TRBJ2-5; 9 bases agree with TRBD1. This CDR3 has 16 residues. V shed 2 bases and J 1 base; nucleotides not matched to a gene: 4. Germline CDR1 and CDR2: KGHDR and SFDVKD. CDR3: CATSDWRDRAQETQYF. The CDR3, as DNA: TGTGCCACCAGTGATTGGAGGGACAGGGCCCAAGAGACCCAGTACTTC.

The genes are TRBV20-1 and TRBJ2-1; TRBD2 matches 7 bases. Unmatched junction bases numbered 12, after V lost 2 bases and J lost 5 bases. The CDR3 is made up of 16 amino acids. The germline V gene encodes CDR1 DFQATT and CDR2 SNEGSKA (reference sequence). Written as DNA, the CDR3 is TGCAGTGCTAGAAACCCCTCGGGGGGAGGAAACAATGAGCAGTTCTTC. It yields the protein CSARNPSGGGNNEQFF.

This chain joins TRBV5-6 and TRBJ1-6; D might be TRBD1 (5 bases). The ends were cut back, 4 bases at V and 10 bases at J, with 12 bases in the middle. Germline V gene data show CDR1 as SGHDT and CDR2 as YYEEEE. The CDR3 sequence is 13 residues long. This CDR3 is CASSDQGGSPLHF. The CDR3 nucleotides are TGTGCCAGCAGCGATCAGGGAGGCTCACCCCTCCACTTT.

This clonotype was seen a few times. The chain combines TRBV30 with TRBJ2-1, with D uncertain. Germline V gene data show CDR1 as GTSNPN and CDR2 as SVGIG (reference sequence). The CDR3 is 13 amino acids. Trimming pared 0 bases from V and 5 bases from J, leaving 8 bases between. CDR3 sequence: CAWSVRVDNEQFF. The CDR3 region has the DNA TGTGCCTGGAGTGTACGAGTTGACAATGAGCAGTTCTTC.

This clonotype occurred many times. This chain connects TRBV2 to TRBJ2-3, with a possible D match to TRBD2 (6 bases). The CDR3 covers 17 residues. V lost 3 bases and J lost 0, with 16 bases in between. Germline V gene lookup returns CDR1 SNHLY and CDR2 FYNNEI. CDR3 protein: CASSEWGSGTSTDTQYF. CDR3 DNA sequence: TGTGCCAGCAGTGAGTGGGGTAGCGGAACTAGCACAGATACGCAGTATTTT.

This clonotype was counted many times. The chain uses TRBV28 and TRBJ2-3; 7 bases are a match to TRBD1. CDR1 is MDHEN, CDR2 SYDVKM, per germline. The CDR3 has 15 amino acids. V dropped 5 bases and J dropped 3; count of bases not matched to a gene: 8. The CDR3 is CASSMGQPQTDTQYF. The CDR3 DNA follows: TGTGCCAGCAGTATGGGACAGCCTCAGACAGATACGCAGTATTTT.

This clonotype was picked up many times. V and J are TRBV6-1 and TRBJ2-1, with D possibly TRBD2 on 5 matching bases. The CDR3 consists of 15 residues. Germline V gene lookup returns CDR1 MNHNS and CDR2 SASEGT. V lost 7 bases and J 0 bases, leaving 13 bases between the germline ends. CDR3 amino acids: CASTLTRGSYNEQFF. For the CDR3, the DNA is TGTGCCAGCACCCTAACCCGGGGCTCCTACAATGAGCAGTTCTTC.

V and J are TRBV5-5 and TRBJ1-5, with D unresolved. V was clipped by 2 bases and J by 5 bases, with 14 bases between them. There are 15 residues in the CDR3. Germline lookup yields CDR1 SGHKS and CDR2 YYEKEE (reference sequence). The CDR3 reads CASSFIDTPYQPQHF. The CDR3 DNA follows: TGTGCCAGCAGCTTTATCGACACCCCGTATCAGCCCCAGCATTTT.

This clonotype occurred a few times. This sequence joins TRBV20-1 and TRBJ1-6; D is possibly TRBD1 (5 bases). The germline V and J ends were trimmed by 1 base and 6 bases, with 10 bases remaining between them. Germline-derived CDR1 and CDR2 are DFQATT and SNEGSKA (reference sequence). There are 14 residues in the CDR3. The DNA for the CDR3 is TGCAGTGCTAGAGGCAGGGAGCTTAATTCACCCCTCCACTTT. Protein: CSARGRELNSPLHF.

This chain joins TRBV20-1 and TRBJ1-1; 7 bases fit TRBD1. This CDR3 spans 14 amino acids. Germline CDR1 is DFQATT and CDR2 is SNEGSKA (reference sequence). The CDR3 spells CGDKSGTAEFEAFF. CDR3 coding DNA: TGCGGTGACAAGTCCGGGACAGCCGAATTTGAAGCTTTCTTT.

The chain has TRBV4-2 and TRBJ2-5; D unclear. Germline CDR1 reads LGHNA; CDR2 reads YNFKEQ. V lost 1 base and J 5 bases, leaving 11 bases between the germline ends. CDR3 size: 14 residues. CDR3: CASSQVDSSETQYF. The CDR3 bases are TGTGCCAGCAGCCAAGTGGATAGCAGCGAGACCCAGTACTTC.

This sequence joins TRBV29-1 and TRBJ2-3, with a weak D call TRBD1 (5 bases). Germline loops: CDR1 SQVTM, CDR2 ANQGSEA. The V gene lost 4 bases and the J gene lost 0 bases, with 17 bases spanning the gap. This CDR3 has 16 amino acids. The CDR3 DNA reads TGCAGCGTTGTATCAGGGAAAAGGGCTAGCACAGATACGCAGTATTTT. It is translated as CSVVSGKRASTDTQYF.

The chain couples TRBV5-1 to TRBJ2-7; no definite D call. CDR1 is SGHRS, CDR2 YFSETQ, per germline. This CDR3 spans 14 amino acids. V shed 0 bases and J shed 3 bases, with 10 bases lying between them. DNA for the CDR3: TGCGCCAGCAGCTTGGAGGGTGTAGGCTACGAGCAGTACTTC. It specifies CASSLEGVGYEQYF.

The rearrangement uses TRBV7-8 and TRBJ1-3, with D unclear. The CDR3 totals 15 residues. The ends were cut back, 5 bases at V and 2 bases at J, with 13 bases in the middle. The V gene's germline CDR1 is SGHVS and CDR2 FQNEAQ. This CDR3 reads CASSPSTTPGNTIYF. The DNA of the CDR3 is TGTGCCAGCAGCCCTAGCACGACACCTGGAAACACCATATATTTT.

The count of this clonotype is one. The chain couples TRBV20-1 to TRBJ2-2; D ambiguous. Germline-derived CDR1 and CDR2 are DFQATT and SNEGSKA (reference sequence). Between the trimmed V and J ends, which lost 1 base and 1 base, there was a span of 7 bases. There are 14 residues in the CDR3. The DNA for the CDR3 is TGCAGTGCTAGAGCTCAGTTGAACACCGGGGAGCTGTTTTTT. This codes for CSARAQLNTGELFF.

This clonotype was detected a few times. This chain connects TRBV3-1 to TRBJ2-7, with D perhaps TRBD1 (6 bases). CDR1 and CDR2 from the germline V gene are LGHDT and YNNKEL (reference sequence). V lost 5 bases and J 7 bases, leaving 18 bases between the germline ends. The CDR3 sequence is 14 residues long. CDR3 sequence reads: CASSTSSGAWEQYF. The CDR3 nucleotides read TGTGCCAGCAGCACGTCATCAGGGGCGTGGGAGCAGTACTTC.

The chain is built from TRBV20-1 and TRBJ2-1; D remains ambiguous. Germline CDR1 DFQATT, CDR2 SNEGSKA (reference sequence). V lost 0 bases to trimming and J lost 4 bases, with 13 bases between them. The length of the CDR3 is 15 residues. CDR3 loop: CSARDPTKLYNEQFF. As DNA, the CDR3 is TGCAGTGCTAGAGATCCTACCAAACTTTACAATGAGCAGTTCTTC.

This clonotype has only a few counts. This chain links TRBV20-1 with TRBJ2-1; 8 bases match TRBD2. Germline V CDR1 and CDR2: DFQATT, SNEGSKA (reference sequence). With 1 base clipped from V and 7 bases from J, the junction kept 12 bases outside the gene matches. The CDR3 covers 16 residues. The CDR3 spells CSARAAASGRGNEQFF. DNA of the CDR3: TGCAGTGCTAGAGCCGCAGCGAGCGGGAGAGGGAATGAGCAGTTCTTC.

This clonotype showed up just once. The chain joins TRBV20-1 to TRBJ2-1, with 11 bases lining up with TRBD2. The V segment lost 4 bases and the J segment 7 bases; nucleotides outside the gene matches: 6. Germline V gives CDR1 DFQATT, CDR2 SNEGSKA (reference sequence). CDR3 length equals 14 residues. The CDR3: CSATSGGPKNEQFF. The CDR3, as DNA: TGCAGTGCTACTAGCGGGGGGCCCAAAAATGAGCAGTTCTTC.

V usage is TRBV12-3 or TRBV12-4 and J usage is TRBJ2-1; the D gene is possibly TRBD1 (6 bases). This CDR3 has 14 amino acids. Trimming stripped 5 bases from V and 8 bases from J, with 16 bases between. CDR3: CASSPRQEEDEQFF. The CDR3, as DNA: TGTGCCAGCAGTCCGAGACAGGAGGAGGATGAGCAGTTCTTC.

The CDR3 region is CASSPRAGPNTEAFF. The CDR3 nucleotides read TGTGCCAGCAGCCCCCGGGCAGGGCCAAACACTGAAGCTTTCTTT. This chain links TRBV3-1 with TRBJ1-1; weak D call: TRBD1 (5 bases). CDR1 is LGHDT, CDR2 YNNKEL, per germline (reference sequence). The CDR3 covers 15 residues. Trimming removed 4 bases at V and 2 bases at J, with 14 bases between. Full variable domain (outside the CDR3, taken from reference TRBV3-1 and TRBJ1-1): DTAVSQTPKYLVTQMGNDKSIKCEQNLGHDTMYWYKQDSKKFLKIMFSYNNKELIINETVPNRFSPKSPDKAHLNLHINSLELGDSAVYFCASSPRAGPNTEAFFGQGTRLTVV.